Each of the 5 T cell receptor beta chains below was sequenced from the same sample in a study of T-cell reconstitution after alpha-beta-depleted transplantation in children. A library of TCRbeta sequences, prepared with unique molecular identifiers, was generated. TCRdb re-derived calls from the PCR reads in MiXCR, one entry per CDR3 protein. The sample lists just under 350,000 distinct CDR3 sequences, 16% occurring once. The sequences come from PBMCs, mostly from graft donor cells, collected 360 days after TCRalphabeta/CD19-depleted stem cell transplant. These receptors came from a male patient between 2 and 10 years old who had a stem cell transplant for acute lymphoblastic leukemia, so the T cells may come from the graft donor.

The V gene is TRBV6-4, the J gene TRBJ2-5; 7 bases agree with TRBD2. From germline, CDR1 is MRHNA and CDR2 SNTAGT. V was pared by 2 bases and J by 2 bases, with 14 bases of the junction left unmatched. This CDR3 spans 18 amino acids. The CDR3 DNA follows: TGTGCCAGCAGTGACGCCAGTAGGGCTAGCGGACTACAAGAGACCCAGTACTTC. Residues: CASSDASRASGLQETQYF.

The CDR3 here is CSARDGDRIGDRGYEQYF. The CDR3 bases are TGCAGTGCTAGAGATGGGGATCGGATTGGGGACAGGGGCTACGAGCAGTACTTC. The J gene is TRBJ2-7, the V gene TRBV20-1, with 10 positions matching TRBD1. The CDR3 is 18 residues long. V lost 0 bases and J lost 3; bases outside the gene matches: 14. CDR1 DFQATT and CDR2 SNEGSKA come from the germline V gene (reference sequence).

The table lists this clonotype with a few counts. The chain joins TRBV6-2 or TRBV6-3 to TRBJ1-1; D is possibly TRBD1 (5 bases). The CDR3 runs 19 residues. Germline V gene data show CDR1 as MNHEY and CDR2 as SVGEGT. V lost 2 bases and J lost 2, with 24 bases in between. The CDR3 DNA reads TGTGCCAGCAGTTACGGTGGTCGGCAGGGCTGGCGTTTCAACACTGAAGCTTTCTTT. Its protein is CASSYGGRQGWRFNTEAFF.

This clonotype was counted a few times. One end of the junction does not line up with germline, which may come from a read error. The chain recombines TRBV6-1 with TRBJ2-1; maybe TRBD1 (6 bases). The V gene's germline CDR1 is MNHNS and CDR2 SASEGT. The CDR3 sequence is 13 residues long. The CDR3 DNA reads as TGCCCCAGCCGAGACAGGTACTACAATGAGCAGTTCTTC. This codes for CPSRDRYYNEQFF.

This clonotype was picked up many times. The chain combines TRBV12-3 or TRBV12-4 with TRBJ1-1; D might be TRBD1 (5 bases). Trimming took off 6 bases at V and 0 bases at J, with 14 bases between the two ends. CDR3 size: 15 residues. CDR3 in amino acids: CASSPRVPMNTEAFF. For the CDR3, the DNA is TGTGCCAGCAGCCCCAGGGTCCCCATGAACACTGAAGCTTTCTTT.